The clone carrying this T cell receptor (beta chain) was detected a few times. This sample stems from a study of blood T cell repertoires in COVID-19. Study as a whole: Acute-phase and convalescent COVID-19 samples originated in the United States, Italy and Spain. Sources were T cells, B-cell-depleted T cells, or PBMCs; the material itself was cDNA or gDNA.

Original processing methods: Counts of nucleated cells, estimated from reference gene primer amplification, were obtained. Data came from immunoSEQ multiplex PCR; TCRdb stores just in-frame clones and leaves some out. V and J calls and clone size are given by that table; D and trimming were obtained from the DNA. The data hold over 65,000 clones, with about 89% observed a single time. The CDR3 length is 15 residues. The germline gives CDR1 MNHNY, CDR2 SVGAGI (reference sequence). The germline V and J ends were trimmed by 4 bases and 3 bases, with 13 bases remaining between them. This sequence joins TRBV6-6 and TRBJ1-5, with D tentatively TRBD1 (6 bases). Sequencing was done on a sample of peripheral blood. This TCR came from a human donor in a cohort sampled during active COVID-19. Written as DNA, the CDR3 is TGTGCCAGCAGTTCAGACAGGACCTTCAATCAGCCCCAGCATTTT. It encodes CASSSDRTFNQPQHF.